These 8 T cell receptor beta chains came from one sample sequenced in a study of CD8+ T cells in alopecia areata. RNA was isolated and reverse transcribed to cDNA, the sequencing template. Sequencing used immunoSEQ multiplex PCR; TCRdb keeps in-frame clones, though not all of them. The sample holds some 180,000 clones; roughly three fifths are singletons and the top ten take roughly 5.3%. Sequenced material: CD8+ T cells sorted from blood. Receptors were obtained from a human donor in good health.

This clone occurred a few times. The chain is built from TRBV25-1 and TRBJ1-6; TRBD1 is a possible D gene (5 bases). This CDR3 is built from 14 residues. Trimming took 5 bases from V and 8 from J, leaving 13 bases between them. The germline CDR1 and CDR2 sequences are MGHDK and SYGVNS. CDR3 protein: CASSPRGVYSPLHF. For the CDR3, the DNA is TGTGCCAGCAGTCCTCGGGGGGTGTATTCACCCCTCCACTTT.

The rearrangement uses TRBV10-3 and TRBJ1-1, with D unclear. Germline V CDR1 and CDR2: ENHRY, SYGVKD. The CDR3 has 13 residues. The germline V and J ends were trimmed by 10 bases and 0 bases, with 12 bases remaining between them. This CDR3 reads CATEEGMNTEAFF. CDR3 nucleotides: TGTGCCACGGAGGAAGGGATGAACACTGAAGCTTTCTTT.

The sample holds a few counts of this clone. This rearrangement joins TRBV27 to TRBJ1-1; no definite D call. Per germline, CDR1 MNHEY and CDR2 SMNVEV (reference sequence). This CDR3 is 14 amino acids long. The V end lost 6 bases, the J end lost 1 base, and 12 bases lay between the germline ends. CDR3 amino acids: CASSLGSPNTEAFF. DNA for the CDR3: TGTGCCAGCAGCCTCGGGAGCCCGAACACTGAAGCTTTCTTT.

This chain connects TRBV7-9 to TRBJ1-1; D uncertain. The CDR3 length is 15 residues. Germline V gene sequence: CDR1 SEHNR, CDR2 FQNEAQ (reference sequence). Trimming pared 0 bases from V and 4 bases from J, leaving 12 bases between. CDR3 sequence (DNA): TGTGCCAGCAGCTTAGCCCTGGGCCTACGCACTGAAGCTTTCTTT. Translating gives CASSLALGLRTEAFF.

This clone was recorded a few times. One end of the junction is discordant with germline, which a read error may explain. The V call is TRBV7-9, the J call TRBJ2-1; 12 bases are a match to TRBD2. The germline V gene encodes CDR1 SEHNR and CDR2 FQNEAQ (reference sequence). This CDR3 has 16 amino acids. CDR3 nucleotides: TGTGCCAGCAGCTCAACTAGCGGGGGGATTTACAATGGGCAGTTCTTC. Translated: CASSSTSGGIYNGQFF.

This clone was counted once. V and J are TRBV7-6 and TRBJ2-7, with D perhaps matching TRBD1 (5 bases). The CDR3 has 16 residues. V lost 1 base, J lost 2 bases, and 15 bases lay in between. The germline V gene has CDR1 SGHVS and CDR2 FNYEAQ. CDR3 sequence (DNA): TGTGCCAGCAGCTTAGAGGCAGGGCCGATCCCCTACGAGCAGTACTTC. Protein: CASSLEAGPIPYEQYF.

The chain recombines TRBV4-1 with TRBJ2-7; no firm D call. Germline lookup yields CDR1 MGHRA and CDR2 YSYEKL. The CDR3 has 15 amino acids. V lost 0 bases and J 6 bases, leaving 15 bases between the germline ends. CDR3 coding DNA: TGCGCCAGCAGCCAAGAAGTAGGCAGTTCCCGCGAGCAGTACTTC. Amino acid sequence: CASSQEVGSSREQYF.

J is TRBJ2-7 and V is TRBV4-1; weak D call: TRBD2 (5 bases). Trimming removed 0 bases from V and 7 bases from J, with 10 bases in between. CDR3 length equals 13 residues. Germline V gene sequence: CDR1 MGHRA, CDR2 YSYEKL. The CDR3 here is CASSQDTGGEQYF. For the CDR3, the DNA is TGCGCCAGCAGCCAAGATACCGGAGGTGAGCAGTACTTC.